The subject of this entry is one TCR beta chain. This clonotype was detected only once. Its antigen is currently not known. Base-call qualities are not available, and no considerably larger clone is one nucleotide away. Support from one read is weak. The sample is drawn from a study of regulatory T cells in long-lasting Graves disease (dated by TCRdb to the early 2020s). The study in broad terms: Patients with newly diagnosed Graves' disease had been on antithyroid drugs for under 3 months. Peripheral blood TCR sequencing and RNA sequencing compared persistent Graves' disease patients with newly diagnosed Graves' disease patients. The study took place in China and was registered as a clinical trial. A total of about 33 samples underwent TCR sequencing, from about 13 patients with persistent Graves' disease and some 20 patients with newly diagnosed Graves' disease.

Relative to germline, V is missing 2 bases and J is missing 11 bases, with 9 bases of the junction outside any gene match. Including cysteine and phenylalanine, the CDR3 has 14 amino acids. Here the CDR3 DNA is all that survives: 42 bases in frame from base 1. For CDR1 and CDR2, the germline V gene lists MGHDK and SYGVNS. Receptor amplification or capture employed multiplex PCR. For sequencing, an Illumina HiSeq 4000 was employed. To build TCR beta libraries, CDR3 regions were amplified by Arm-PCR using iRepertoire HTBI primers. PCR products were gel purified before sequencing. The original methods were these. A total of around 66 TRBV and some 15 TRBJ segments were identified across samples and were used for gene usage analysis of CDR3 amino acid clonotypes. COPE and FqMerger were used to merge filtered high-quality paired reads into contigs. BLAST was used to align contigs to the IMGT TRBV, TRBD and TRBJ reference genes, and CDR3 was defined following IMGT. Any clonotype with a frequency above 0.1% was counted as a highly expanded clone. Shannon entropy served as the measure of repertoire diversity, while the Gini coefficient captured V-J evenness. A clonotype was considered public if more than one individual shared it. TCRdb reprocessed the public reads (quality trimming at Q25 with fastp, clone calling with MiXCR) and kept in-frame beta chains. Each entry merges the rows of one CDR3 protein and shows their most common DNA and genes. The V and J calls here are based on TCRdb, not the publication. Within this sample are 350,000 to 500,000 distinct CDR3 sequences, with 14% of them counted one time only. The top ten hold under 20% of the sample.

General findings and caveats noted by the study authors: A larger number of public clonotypes was shared among persistent patients (2,741) than among newly diagnosed patients (around 880). Persistent disease showed preferential use of TRBV28, TRBJ1-2 and TRBJ2-5, whereas newly diagnosed disease favored TRBV20-1 and TRBJ2-1. Compared with newly diagnosed patients, patients with persistent Graves' disease had lower TCR Shannon entropy and fewer highly expanded clones, which suggests clonal expansion. The authors noted that the small sample size was a limitation that may lower accuracy. Because the primary lesion, thyroid tissue, could not be accessed, the study looked at peripheral blood alone. Sequencing and analysis were restricted to the TCR beta chain.

The intended sense of this specimen's time point label: newly diagnosed GD, antithyroid drugs for less than 3 months. RNA was extracted from PBMCs in TRIzol for both TCR sequencing and RNA sequencing. The diagnosis of Graves' disease followed American Thyroid Association guidelines. Patients for the study were recruited at an endocrinology department in Xi'an, China. Each patient gave approximately 10 milliliters of peripheral blood, collected in an EDTA anticoagulant tube. Ficoll Paque Plus density gradient separation was used to isolate PBMCs, and no additional T cell sorting was done. An Agilent 2100 Bioanalyzer and agarose gel were used to assess RNA quality, and a NanoDrop 2000 was used to measure RNA concentration. This sample also appeared in a second study, on T cells in Graves' hyperthyroidism and ophthalmopathy. Reported in the second study: Graves' hyperthyroidism was defined as stable when no progression to ophthalmopathy occurred over 18 months of follow-up. Hyperthyroidism patients were aged 18 to 65 years and newly diagnosed, with disease duration of less than 2 months. Patients with uncontrolled infections, other autoimmune diseases, pregnancy or lactation were excluded. Diagnoses were based on clinical symptoms, serum thyroxine and TRAb, thyroid ultrasound and orbital computed tomography. The first round of RT-PCR for the TCR CDR3 was performed with the HTBI primer set and the Qiagen OneStep RT-PCR kit. Blood samples also contained most of the expanded thyroid clonotypes (frequency above 0.001), which suggests that blood repertoires may reflect thyroid immune responses. A model built on a 13 V-J signature distinguished ophthalmopathy from stable hyperthyroidism, reaching 85% to 90% sensitivity and around 81% specificity in cross-validation and 80%/75% in testing. In validation, the model predicted progression to ophthalmopathy a median of approximately 6.3 months before onset, with roughly 70% sensitivity and more than 72% specificity. A discovery cohort of roughly 96 patients, about 44 with Graves' ophthalmopathy and 57 with stable Graves' hyperthyroidism, was used to find distinguishing TCR V-J signatures. Whether ophthalmopathy could be predicted prospectively was tested in an independent validation cohort made up of approximately 19 hyperthyroidism patients plus 17 patients who later progressed to ophthalmopathy. The roughly 100 discovery patients were randomly divided into training and test sets at a 7:3 ratio. The study also compared thyroid tissue and blood T-cell repertoires from more than five Graves' hyperthyroidism patients. After blood sampling, hyperthyroidism patients were treated with methimazole at a starting dose of 30 mg daily, and ophthalmopathy patients were treated with high-dose intravenous methylprednisolone. A second multiplex PCR round built the libraries, followed by size selection and purification. The libraries were sequenced on an Illumina HiSeq2000 using paired-end 100 bp reads. SOAPnuke was used to process the raw data, throwing out any read that contained adapters or uncalled bases, had a mean Phred below 15, or lacked an exact constant-primer or identifier match. High-quality paired reads were merged using COPE v1.2.5, and each unique nucleotide sequence was defined as a clonotype. Clonotypes were aligned to IMGT TRBV, TRBD and TRBJ reference segments using MiTCR v1.1. Analysis was restricted to V-J combinations with a frequency above 0.0001, which covered roughly 99% of repertoires. The TCS score was defined as the ratio of F50 (clonal expansion) to E x V (chaos), calculated using BLOSUM62-based TCRdist between CDR3 peptides within each V-J. Welch's t-statistics and random forest reduced 500 to 650 V-J features to 10 to 15, which were used in a naive Bayes classifier (R e1071). Sample size was not statistically predetermined, and blinding of investigators to group allocation was not performed. According to the paper, TCR Vbeta CDR3 sequencing was carried out on 120 to 150 peripheral blood samples, which came from under 50 ophthalmopathy, approximately 78 hyperthyroidism and roughly 17 progressor patients.

This TCR derives from a woman aged 45-59 years with Graves disease. Donor details come from another sample of the same person, matched by shared clones. The V gene is TRBV25-1 and the J gene is TRBJ2-1; TRBD1 fits 7 bases in the junction. Sequencing was performed on peripheral blood mononuclear cells (PBMCs), taken at new diagnosis, from a patient treated with antithyroid drugs. The nucleotide sequence reads as follows: TGTGCCAGCAGTGAACTACGGGACAGCCCCAAGCAGTTCTTC. This yields the protein CASSELRDSPKQFF.